Below, 30 T cell receptor beta chains from the same sample are listed, as sequenced in a study of shared clonotypes between healthy human individuals. The assay was immunoSEQ multiplex PCR, and TCRdb's table has in-frame clones only and misses some. The repertoire has around 940,000 clones, less than 85% of them found once; the top ten carry about 1.5%. Material for sequencing was memory CD4+ T cells sorted from blood. Sample subset: CD45RA-negative fraction. Receptors were obtained from a man between 18 and 35 years old in good health.

Only one count was recorded for this clone. This chain connects TRBV7-9 to TRBJ2-3, with TRBD1 as a possible D gene (5 bases). Trimming removed 8 bases from V and 0 bases from J, with 9 bases in between. The CDR3 contains 13 residues. Germline V gene data show CDR1 as SEHNR and CDR2 as FQNEAQ (reference sequence). The CDR3 DNA reads as TGTGCCAGCCGACAGTTTAGCACAGATACGCAGTATTTT. It translates to CASRQFSTDTQYF.

This chain joins TRBV5-4 and TRBJ2-3; 10 nucleotides line up with TRBD1. The V gene's germline CDR1 is SGHNT and CDR2 YYREEE (reference sequence). Trimming cost V 3 bases and J 4 bases; bases outside gene matches: 8. This CDR3 is 16 amino acids long. The CDR3 region is CASSSRTGGVADTQYF. CDR3 nucleotides: TGTGCCAGCAGCTCAAGGACAGGGGGGGTTGCAGATACGCAGTATTTT.

The DNA for the CDR3 is TGTGCCAGCAGTCCCCGGGGGACGGATTATGGCTACACCTTC. Its protein product is CASSPRGTDYGYTF. The J gene is TRBJ1-2, the V gene TRBV28; possibly TRBD1 for D (5 bases). The germline V gene has CDR1 MDHEN and CDR2 SYDVKM. The germline V and J ends were trimmed by 5 bases and 5 bases, with 15 bases remaining between them. This CDR3 is 14 amino acids long.

The chain joins TRBV11-2 to TRBJ2-7; D assignment may be TRBD1 or TRBD2 (5 bases each). CDR3 length: 12 amino acids. Trimming took 3 bases from V and 5 from J, leaving 8 bases between them. Per the germline V gene, CDR1 is SGHAT and CDR2 is FQNNGV. The DNA of the CDR3 is TGTGCCAGCAGCTTGAGGGGTCACGAGCAGTACTTC. Translation: CASSLRGHEQYF. Looking up the rest from reference TRBV11-2 and TRBJ2-7 gives the full variable domain: EAGVAQSPRYKIIEKRQSVAFWCNPISGHATLYWYQQILGQGPKLLIQFQNNGVVDDSQLPKDRFSAERLKGVDSTLKIQPAKLEDSAVYLCASSLRGHEQYFGPGTRLTVT.

The gene calls are TRBV7-3 and TRBJ1-1, with D possibly TRBD1 on 5 matching bases. V was clipped by 5 bases and J by 3 bases, with 16 bases between them. Germline assignment: CDR1 SGHTA and CDR2 FQGTGA. CDR3 length equals 15 residues. CDR3: CASSQGHLGDTEAFF. The CDR3 DNA reads TGTGCCAGCAGCCAAGGACACCTGGGGGACACTGAAGCTTTCTTT.

This clone was seen a single time. Other DNA sequences in the same sample also yield this CDR3. The chain uses TRBV7-3 and TRBJ2-1; TRBD2 aligns across 9 bases. The trim removed 5 bases at V and 3 bases at J, leaving 5 bases unmatched. The CDR3 is made up of 15 amino acids. Germline loops: CDR1 SGHTA, CDR2 FQGTGA. CDR3 sequence (DNA): TGTGCCAGCAGCCTCGGGACTAGCAGCTACAATGAGCAGTTCTTC. Translated: CASSLGTSSYNEQFF.

The V and J genes are TRBV28 and TRBJ2-3; 9 bases line up with TRBD1. Germline CDR1 reads MDHEN; CDR2 reads SYDVKM. This CDR3 spans 16 amino acids. J was trimmed by 5 bases and V by 5 bases; bases with no gene match: 11. The CDR3 DNA sequence: TGTGCCAGCAGTCATACACCGGGACAGGGTCTAGATACGCAGTATTTT. It encodes CASSHTPGQGLDTQYF.

V gene TRBV6-1 combines with J gene TRBJ1-5, with D hard to call. The germline V gene has CDR1 MNHNS and CDR2 SASEGT. The CDR3 sequence is 14 residues long. The V gene lost 8 bases and the J gene lost 3 bases, with 14 bases spanning the gap. CDR3 nucleotide sequence: TGTGCCAGCTCTAGTGGTTACCCCAATCAGCCCCAGCATTTT. The encoded protein is CASSSGYPNQPQHF.

This clone was observed once. The chain is built from TRBV4-1 and TRBJ2-3, with D possibly called TRBD1 or TRBD2 (5 bases each). CDR1 MGHRA and CDR2 YSYEKL come from the germline V gene. The CDR3 is made up of 17 amino acids. V was clipped by 5 bases and J by 2 bases, with 20 bases between them. This CDR3 is CASSSPAIGTSTDTQYF. The CDR3 bases are TGCGCCAGCAGCTCCCCCGCGATCGGGACCTCCACAGATACGCAGTATTTT.

The genes are TRBV27 and TRBJ2-3; the D is unclear. Germline V CDR1 and CDR2: MNHEY, SMNVEV (reference sequence). The CDR3 contains 11 residues. Trimming removed 5 bases from V and 2 bases from J, with 2 bases in between. CDR3: CASSTTDTQYF. As DNA, the CDR3 is TGTGCCAGCAGTACCACAGATACGCAGTATTTT.

The rearrangement uses TRBV7-9 and TRBJ1-3; 7 nucleotides agree with TRBD1. V was pared by 5 bases and J by 2 bases, with 6 bases of the junction left unmatched. The CDR3 has 15 amino acids. The germline V gene has CDR1 SEHNR and CDR2 FQNEAQ (reference sequence). The CDR3 region has the DNA TGTGCCAGCAGCCCGGGACAGAACCCTGGAAACACCATATATTTT. It encodes CASSPGQNPGNTIYF.

This chain uses TRBV4-2 with TRBJ2-7; a weak D match, TRBD1 (5 bases). Trimming cost V 4 bases and J 0 bases, with 22 bases left between them. Germline V gene data show CDR1 as LGHNA and CDR2 as YNFKEQ. CDR3 size: 18 residues. CDR3 nucleotides: TGTGCCAGCAGCCCGTCAGGGAACCCGATTTCTAACTCCTACGAGCAGTACTTC. Its protein product is CASSPSGNPISNSYEQYF.

This rearrangement joins TRBV10-3 to TRBJ2-7; D possibly matches TRBD1 or TRBD2 (5 bases each). CDR1 and CDR2 from the germline V gene are ENHRY and SYGVKD. Trimming shortened V by 8 bases and J by 2 bases, and 10 bases separated the two germline ends. The CDR3 is 12 amino acids. CDR3 nucleotides: TGTGCCATCTCCGGGGACCCCTACGAGCAGTACTTC. Residues: CAISGDPYEQYF.

The chain combines TRBV11-3 with TRBJ2-2, with D perhaps matching TRBD1 (6 bases). The CDR3 sequence is 15 residues long. CDR1 and CDR2 from the germline V gene are SGHNT and YENEEA. V shed 2 bases and J shed 1 base, with 8 bases lying between them. As DNA, the CDR3 is TGTGCCAGCAGCTTACAGACAGGGAACACCGGGGAGCTGTTTTTT. This translates into CASSLQTGNTGELFF.

This sequence joins TRBV5-1 and TRBJ2-3; 8 nucleotides line up with TRBD2. The CDR3 spans 16 residues. With V trimmed by 0 bases and J by 0 bases, 3 bases remained unmatched. Germline CDR1 SGHRS, CDR2 YFSETQ. The CDR3 region has the DNA TGCGCCAGCAGCTTGGCTAGCGGGCCTAGCACAGATACGCAGTATTTT. This translates into CASSLASGPSTDTQYF. Combining the CDR3 with reference TRBV5-1 and TRBJ2-3 gives the whole variable domain KAGVTQTPRYLIKTRGQQVTLSCSPISGHRSVSWYQQTPGQGLQFLFEYFSETQRNKGNFPGRFSGRQFSNSRSEMNVSTLELGDSALYLCASSLASGPSTDTQYFGPGTRLTVL.

The genes are TRBV13 and TRBJ2-7; no clear D. This CDR3 region has 12 residues. The germline V gene has CDR1 PRHDT and CDR2 FYEKMQ (reference sequence). Trimming left V 5 bases short and J 9 bases short, with 14 bases between. The CDR3 DNA follows: TGTGCCAGCAGCCATGGGTCTCTCGGGCAGTACTTC. Translated, it gives CASSHGSLGQYF.

V is TRBV19 and J is TRBJ1-5; D is possibly TRBD1 (5 bases). In germline, CDR1 is LNHDA, CDR2 SQIVND (reference sequence). The CDR3 has 15 amino acids. The V gene lost 8 bases and the J gene lost 6 bases, with 20 bases spanning the gap. The CDR3 DNA sequence: TGTGCCAGTGGAGTCGGAGGGGTGGTTGGTCAGCCCCAGCATTTT. Translating gives CASGVGGVVGQPQHF.

The chain links TRBV7-9 to TRBJ1-6, with D uncertain. The CDR3 is made up of 14 amino acids. CDR1 and CDR2 from the germline V gene are SEHNR and FQNEAQ (reference sequence). V was clipped by 2 bases and J by 1 base, with 3 bases between them. CDR3 residues: CASSLSSYNSPLHF. The CDR3 DNA sequence: TGTGCCAGCAGCTTATCTTCCTATAATTCACCCCTCCACTTT.

Regarding this clone: The sample has other DNA sequences that encode this CDR3 too. V gene TRBV2 combines with J gene TRBJ1-2; a weak D match, TRBD1 (5 bases). Between the trimmed V and J ends, which lost 4 bases and 2 bases, there was a span of 8 bases. Germline CDR1 and CDR2: SNHLY and FYNNEI. This CDR3 has 13 residues. The CDR3 region is CASSVGGNYGYTF. The CDR3 nucleotides read TGTGCCAGCAGTGTTGGGGGGAACTATGGCTACACCTTC.

The J gene is TRBJ1-2, the V gene TRBV12-5; D call uncertain. The V end lost 6 bases, the J end lost 5 bases, and 22 bases lay between the germline ends. The germline gives CDR1 LGHNT, CDR2 FRNRAP. This CDR3 has 16 residues. CDR3 DNA: TGTGCTAGTGGAAATGACGGACTGACAACCTCTTATGGCTACACCTTC. Translated: CASGNDGLTTSYGYTF.

The rearrangement links TRBV19 to TRBJ1-2, with unresolved D. The CDR3 extends over 13 amino acids. Germline loops: CDR1 LNHDA, CDR2 SQIVND (reference sequence). The V and J ends lost 0 bases and 1 base respectively, with 3 bases between them. The CDR3 region is CASSIEINYGYTF. CDR3 sequence (DNA): TGTGCCAGTAGTATAGAGATTAACTATGGCTACACCTTC.

As to this clone: Other DNA sequences in this sample translate to the same CDR3. The chain links TRBV5-1 to TRBJ2-2; no firm D call. Germline values: CDR1 SGHRS, CDR2 YFSETQ. The CDR3 loop spans 16 amino acids. Trimming shortened V by 4 bases and J by 0 bases, and 13 bases separated the two germline ends. The CDR3 sequence: CASSLGTGSNTGELFF. CDR3 nucleotides: TGCGCCAGCAGCCTTGGAACCGGGTCGAACACCGGGGAGCTGTTTTTT.

The chain combines TRBV11-2 with TRBJ1-4, with 10 nucleotides matching TRBD1. The CDR3 extends over 16 amino acids. Trimming took 5 bases from V and 5 from J; bases not matched to a gene: 8. Germline V gene lookup returns CDR1 SGHAT and CDR2 FQNNGV. The DNA for the CDR3 is TGTGCCAGCAGCCCCACCCCGGGACAGGGGAATGAAAAACTGTTTTTT. Translation: CASSPTPGQGNEKLFF.

This chain links TRBV5-1 with TRBJ1-6, with 7 bases aligning to TRBD1. Looked up from germline, CDR1 is SGHRS and CDR2 is YFSETQ. There are 14 residues in the CDR3. The V and J ends lost 1 base and 7 bases, in that order; junction bases with no gene match: 2. The chain's CDR3 is CASSLQGENSPLHF. The CDR3 DNA follows: TGCGCCAGCAGCTTGCAGGGGGAAAATTCACCCCTCCACTTT.

This clone has just a few counts. The rearrangement uses TRBV9 and TRBJ2-5, with TRBD2 identical over 11 bases. Germline CDR1 SGDLS, CDR2 YYNGEE. The CDR3 spans 17 residues. V gave up 0 bases and J gave up 5 bases; unmatched junction bases: 9. The CDR3: CASSVGLAGLGTETQYF. CDR3 nucleotides: TGTGCCAGCAGCGTAGGACTAGCGGGGCTAGGAACCGAGACCCAGTACTTC.

This clone was found once. The CDR3 spells CASGQGNEQYF. The CDR3 nucleotides read TGTGCCAGCGGGCAGGGGAACGAGCAGTACTTC. The rearrangement joins TRBV11-2 to TRBJ2-7; a possible D gene is TRBD1 (6 bases). Trimming removed 8 bases at V and 5 bases at J, with 10 bases between. This CDR3 is 11 amino acids long. Germline lookup yields CDR1 SGHAT and CDR2 FQNNGV.

The rearrangement joins TRBV5-1 to TRBJ1-1; D remains ambiguous. The CDR3 is 13 amino acids. The germline V gene encodes CDR1 SGHRS and CDR2 YFSETQ. The germline V and J ends were trimmed by 3 bases and 4 bases, with 10 bases remaining between them. CDR3 in amino acids: CASSWTRGTEAFF. The CDR3 DNA is TGCGCCAGCAGCTGGACTCGGGGCACTGAAGCTTTCTTT. Full variable domain (remainder filled in from reference TRBV5-1 and TRBJ1-1): KAGVTQTPRYLIKTRGQQVTLSCSPISGHRSVSWYQQTPGQGLQFLFEYFSETQRNKGNFPGRFSGRQFSNSRSEMNVSTLELGDSALYLCASSWTRGTEAFFGQGTRLTVV.

The V gene is TRBV7-9, the J gene TRBJ2-3; the D is unclear. With 5 bases removed from V and 7 bases from J, the gap between germline ends came to 7 bases. Germline assignment: CDR1 SEHNR and CDR2 FQNEAQ (reference sequence). The CDR3 has 11 residues. This CDR3 reads CASSTFNTQYF. In DNA form, the CDR3 reads TGTGCCAGCAGCACCTTTAATACGCAGTATTTT.

Regarding this clone: Other DNA variants within this sample encode the same CDR3. This rearrangement joins TRBV5-1 to TRBJ1-1; 7 nucleotides match TRBD1. Germline CDR1 and CDR2: SGHRS and YFSETQ. The CDR3 is 14 amino acids. Trimming took 0 bases from V and 6 from J; bases not matched to a gene: 5. The CDR3 bases are TGCGCCAGCAGCTTGGGACAGGGTGCTTCTGAAGCTTTCTTT. Residues: CASSLGQGASEAFF.

J is TRBJ2-2 and V is TRBV5-1; 11 nucleotides line up with TRBD1. The V gene end was trimmed by 2 bases and the J gene end by 1 base; junction bases not matched to a gene: 1. CDR3 length: 16 amino acids. Germline V lookup: CDR1 SGHRS, CDR2 YFSETQ. CDR3 DNA sequence: TGCGCCAGCAGCTTCGGGACAGGGGGGAACACCGGGGAGCTGTTTTTT. Translating it yields CASSFGTGGNTGELFF.